The TCR beta chain described here comes from a study of beta chain features in type 1 diabetes. Notes on the study in general: VDJ junctions from type 1 diabetes patients carried fewer insertions and larger deletions. For Type 1 diabetes patients, all four CD4+ subsets carried TCRB CDR3s that were moderately but significantly shorter.

V lost 5 bases and J lost 3; bases outside the gene matches: 6. Germline CDR1 and CDR2: SGHTA and FQGNSA. CDR3 length equals 14 residues. The investigators reverse transcribed all of the isolated RNA, so they sequenced expressed TCRB transcripts. Clones were read by immunoSEQ multiplex PCR, and TCRdb kept only the in-frame ones, dropping some. The sample carries about 640,000 clones, 12% recorded once. This clone was seen a few times. The antigen remains unidentified. The J gene is TRBJ1-2, the V gene TRBV7-2; TRBD1 aligns across 7 bases. This clonotype was sampled from a man aged 25-40 years with type 1 diabetes. Sequences were obtained from naive CD4+ T cells from blood. The CDR3 reads CASSHDRVDYGYTF. For the CDR3, the DNA is TGTGCCAGCAGCCACGACAGGGTTGACTATGGCTACACCTTC.